The source of this T cell receptor (beta chain) is a study of regulatory T cells in long-lasting Graves disease. Findings of the study overall: It was in persistent disease that TRBV28, TRBJ1-2 and TRBJ2-5 were favored. Persistent Graves' patients had lower TCR diversity than newly diagnosed ones. Owing to a sample size that was small, accuracy may have been reduced.

CDR3 size: 16 residues. Germline V lookup: CDR1 MNHNS, CDR2 SASEGT. The trim removed 6 bases at V and 0 bases at J, leaving 7 bases unmatched. This clonotype was found many times. Its specificity is unknown. Arm-PCR of CDR3 regions and iRepertoire HTBI primers were the basis on which TCR beta libraries were built. Original processing methods: Sample data revealed fewer than 70 TRBV and 12 to 15 TRBJ segments. Each CDR3 protein is one row after TCRdb ran MiXCR on the multiplex PCR reads. These V and J calls derive from TCRdb rather than the authors' analysis. In the table there are about 400,000 distinct CDR3 sequences, less than 25% of which are singletons. The time point was: persistent/refractory GD, antithyroid drugs over 5 years with positive TRAb. PBMCs provided the RNA from which the TCR library was made.

Sequencing was performed on peripheral blood mononuclear cells (PBMCs), taken when the disease was refractory, from a patient treated with antithyroid drugs. The sequence was obtained from a female donor with Graves disease. The V call is TRBV6-1, the J call TRBJ2-5; 10 bases are shared with TRBD1. CDR3 protein: CASRLGTGVYQETQYF. The DNA of the CDR3 is TGTGCCAGCAGGCTCGGGACAGGGGTATACCAAGAGACCCAGTACTTC.